The entry below describes one TCR beta chain. Genes and germline are mouse. The sequenced fragment ends 1 residue before the CDR3 boundary, so the rest is inferred from the germline J gene. This CDR3 is 14 amino acids long. V shed 5 bases, J shed 0 bases, and the junction held 4 bases outside the gene matches. Germline V gene data show CDR1 as SNHLY and CDR2 as FYNGKV (reference sequence). The table came from immunoSEQ multiplex PCR; TCRdb's copy has only in-frame clones and leaves some out. The table has around 6,000 clones, roughly half seen once. Time point meaning: mouse harvest day 7 after allogeneic transplant. Each mouse received 10^7 T-cell-depleted marrow cells plus 10^6 splenic CD5+ T cells by tail vein. The sample comes from a study of tissue T cells after allogeneic stem cell transplantation.

The source material was gut tissue. This TCR was recovered from a female BALB/c mouse given C57BL/6 T cells with graft-versus-host disease after an allogeneic hematopoietic cell transplant. The rearrangement uses TRBV3 and TRBJ2-7, with TRBD2 matching 7 bases. The covered CDR3 bases are TGTGCCAGCAGCAGCTGGGGGTCCTCCTATGAACAGTAC. Translating it yields CASSSWGSSYEQY. The complete CDR3 protein is CASSSWGSSYEQYF.